A single sample is the source of the 2 T cell receptor beta chains below, sequenced in a study of OX40 agonist ivuxolimab in advanced cancers. The protocol was immunoSEQ multiplex PCR, while the TCRdb copy is restricted to in-frame clones and leaves out a portion. The table lists tens of thousands of clones, around 88% of them singletons, with 0.76% in the top ten. This material consisted of CD4+ or CD8+ T cells sorted from blood, taken in a trial of the OX40 agonist ivuxolimab. The receptors derive from an adult with an advanced solid tumor such as melanoma, head and neck, liver or kidney cancer.

V is TRBV6-5 and J is TRBJ2-1, with D perhaps being TRBD1 or TRBD2 (6 bases each). Trimming cost V 10 bases and J 7 bases, with 14 bases left between them. The CDR3 sequence is 12 residues long. Germline CDR1 MNHEY, CDR2 SVGAGI. CDR3 bases: TGTGCCACGGGGGCGGCTTTGAATGAGCAGTTCTTC. Translating gives CATGAALNEQFF.

J is TRBJ2-2 and V is TRBV7-2; D call uncertain. V gave up 6 bases and J gave up 6 bases, with 8 bases separating them. The CDR3 is 12 residues long. In germline, CDR1 is SGHTA, CDR2 FQGNSA. The CDR3 nucleotides read TGTGCCAGCAGATCCGTGCCCGGGGAGCTGTTTTTT. Protein product: CASRSVPGELFF.